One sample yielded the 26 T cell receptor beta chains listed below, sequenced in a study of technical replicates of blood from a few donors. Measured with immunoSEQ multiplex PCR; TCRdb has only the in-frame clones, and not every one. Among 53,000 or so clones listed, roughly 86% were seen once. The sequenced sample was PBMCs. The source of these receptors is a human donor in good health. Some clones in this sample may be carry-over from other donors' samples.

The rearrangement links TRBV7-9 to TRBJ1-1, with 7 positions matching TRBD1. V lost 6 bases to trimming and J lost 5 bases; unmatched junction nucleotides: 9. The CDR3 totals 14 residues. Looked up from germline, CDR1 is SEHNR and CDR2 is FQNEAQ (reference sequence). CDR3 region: CASRWTGGGTEAFF. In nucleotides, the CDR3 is TGTGCCAGCAGATGGACAGGTGGCGGGACTGAAGCTTTCTTT.

The CDR3 loop reads CARRQGASISGYTF. The CDR3, as DNA: TGTGCCCGGCGGCAGGGGGCATCTATAAGTGGCTACACCTTC. This chain connects TRBV30 to TRBJ1-2; 8 bases match TRBD1. This CDR3 has 14 residues. V lost 8 bases, J lost 7 bases, and 15 bases stayed unmatched. Germline loops: CDR1 GTSNPN, CDR2 SVGIG (reference sequence).

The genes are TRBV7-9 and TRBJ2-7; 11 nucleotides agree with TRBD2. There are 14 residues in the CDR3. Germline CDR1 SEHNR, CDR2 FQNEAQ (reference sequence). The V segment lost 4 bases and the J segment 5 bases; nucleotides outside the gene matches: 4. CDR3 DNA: TGTGCCAGCAGCTCCTTAGCGGGAGGGAACGAGCAGTACTTC. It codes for CASSSLAGGNEQYF.

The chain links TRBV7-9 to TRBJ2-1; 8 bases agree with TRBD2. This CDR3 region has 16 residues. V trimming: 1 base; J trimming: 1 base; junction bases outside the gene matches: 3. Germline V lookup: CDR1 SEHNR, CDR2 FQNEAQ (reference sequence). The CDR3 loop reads CASSLGGGQSYNEQFF. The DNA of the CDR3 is TGTGCCAGCAGCTTAGGCGGGGGGCAGTCCTACAATGAGCAGTTCTTC.

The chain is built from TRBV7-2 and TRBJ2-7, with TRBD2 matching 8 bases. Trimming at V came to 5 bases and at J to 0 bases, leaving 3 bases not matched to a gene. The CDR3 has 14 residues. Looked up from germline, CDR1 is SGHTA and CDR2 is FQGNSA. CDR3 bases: TGTGCCAGCAGCGGAACTAGCGGCTCCTACGAGCAGTACTTC. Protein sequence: CASSGTSGSYEQYF.

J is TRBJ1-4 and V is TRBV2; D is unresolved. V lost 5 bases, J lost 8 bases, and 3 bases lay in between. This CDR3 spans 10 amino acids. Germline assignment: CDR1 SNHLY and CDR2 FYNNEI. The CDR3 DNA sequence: TGTGCCAGCAGTCGGGAAAAACTGTTTTTT. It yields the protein CASSREKLFF.

The CDR3 spells CASSQLRGRGTEAFF. DNA of the CDR3: TGTGCCAGCAGCCAACTCAGGGGCAGAGGCACTGAAGCTTTCTTT. The V call is TRBV14, the J call TRBJ1-1; D perhaps matches TRBD1 (6 bases). The V gene's germline CDR1 is SGHDN and CDR2 FVKESK. Trimming shortened V by 2 bases and J by 4 bases, and 14 bases separated the two germline ends. The length of the CDR3 is 15 residues.

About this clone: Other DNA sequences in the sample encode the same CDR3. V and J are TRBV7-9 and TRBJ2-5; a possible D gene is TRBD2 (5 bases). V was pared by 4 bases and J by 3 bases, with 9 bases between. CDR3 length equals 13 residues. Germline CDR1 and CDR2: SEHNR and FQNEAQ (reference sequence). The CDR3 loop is CASSSGLEETQYF. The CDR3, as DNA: TGTGCCAGCAGCTCGGGATTAGAAGAGACCCAGTACTTC.

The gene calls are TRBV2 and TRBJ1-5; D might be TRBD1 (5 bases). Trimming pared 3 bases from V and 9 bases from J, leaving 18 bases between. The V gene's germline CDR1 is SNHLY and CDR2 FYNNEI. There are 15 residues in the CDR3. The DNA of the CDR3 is TGTGCCAGCAGTGAGCGGGGTGTGAGGGGAGCGCCCCAGCATTTT. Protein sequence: CASSERGVRGAPQHF. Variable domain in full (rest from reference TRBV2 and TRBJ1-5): EPEVTQTPSHQVTQMGQEVILRCVPISNHLYFYWYRQILGQKVEFLVSFYNNEISEKSEIFDDQFSVERPDGSNFTLKIRSTKLEDSAMYFCASSERGVRGAPQHFGDGTRLSIL.

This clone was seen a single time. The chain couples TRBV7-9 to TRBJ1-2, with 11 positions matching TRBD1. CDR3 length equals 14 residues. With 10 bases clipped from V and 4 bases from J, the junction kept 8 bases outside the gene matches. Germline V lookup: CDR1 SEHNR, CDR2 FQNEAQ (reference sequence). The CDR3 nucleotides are TGTGCCAACGGCCCCGGGACAGGGGGCTATGGCTACACCTTC. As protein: CANGPGTGGYGYTF.

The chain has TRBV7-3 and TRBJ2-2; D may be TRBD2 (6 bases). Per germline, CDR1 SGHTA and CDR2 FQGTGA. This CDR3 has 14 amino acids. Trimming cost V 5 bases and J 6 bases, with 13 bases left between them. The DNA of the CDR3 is TGTGCCAGCAGCAAAAAGTCGGGGGCCGGGGAGCTGTTTTTT. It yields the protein CASSKKSGAGELFF.

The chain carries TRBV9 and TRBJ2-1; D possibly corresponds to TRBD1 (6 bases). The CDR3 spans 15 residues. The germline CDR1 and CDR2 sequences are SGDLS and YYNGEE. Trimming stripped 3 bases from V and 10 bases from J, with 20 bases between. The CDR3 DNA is TGTGCCAGCAGCGCCGCCGGGACAACCCGGAGGGAGCAGTTCTTC. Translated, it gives CASSAAGTTRREQFF.

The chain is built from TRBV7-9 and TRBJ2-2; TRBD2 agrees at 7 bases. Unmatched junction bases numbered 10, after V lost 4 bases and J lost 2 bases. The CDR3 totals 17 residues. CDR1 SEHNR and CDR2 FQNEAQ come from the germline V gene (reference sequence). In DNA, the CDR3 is TGTGCCAGCAGCTCACTTGGGAGGGACCTTAACACCGGGGAGCTGTTTTTT. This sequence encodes CASSSLGRDLNTGELFF.

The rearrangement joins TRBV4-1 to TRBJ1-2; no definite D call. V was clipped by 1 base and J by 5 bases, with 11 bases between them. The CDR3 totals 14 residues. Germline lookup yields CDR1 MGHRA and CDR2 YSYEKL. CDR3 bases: TGCGCCAGCAGCCAAGGGTGGGCCGATTATGGCTACACCTTC. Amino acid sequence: CASSQGWADYGYTF.

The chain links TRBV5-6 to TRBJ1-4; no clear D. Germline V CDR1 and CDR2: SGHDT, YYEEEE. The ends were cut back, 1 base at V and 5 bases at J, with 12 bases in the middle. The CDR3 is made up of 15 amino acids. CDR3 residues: CASSLMDLTNEKLFF. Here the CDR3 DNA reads TGTGCCAGCAGCTTGATGGACTTGACGAATGAAAAACTGTTTTTT.

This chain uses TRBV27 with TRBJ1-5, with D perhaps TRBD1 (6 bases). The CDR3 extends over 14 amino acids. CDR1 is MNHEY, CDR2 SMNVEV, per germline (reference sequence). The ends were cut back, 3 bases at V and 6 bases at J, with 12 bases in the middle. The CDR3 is CASSLAGAGQPQHF. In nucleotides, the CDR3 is TGTGCCAGCAGTTTGGCGGGGGCCGGTCAGCCCCAGCATTTT.

CDR3 sequence reads: CAWSVWAGNYGYTF. The CDR3 DNA follows: TGTGCCTGGAGTGTATGGGCAGGGAACTATGGCTACACCTTC. The chain links TRBV30 to TRBJ1-2; perhaps TRBD1 as D (5 bases). V was cut by 0 bases and J by 2 bases, with 10 bases left in between. Germline values: CDR1 GTSNPN, CDR2 SVGIG (reference sequence). The CDR3 sequence is 14 residues long.

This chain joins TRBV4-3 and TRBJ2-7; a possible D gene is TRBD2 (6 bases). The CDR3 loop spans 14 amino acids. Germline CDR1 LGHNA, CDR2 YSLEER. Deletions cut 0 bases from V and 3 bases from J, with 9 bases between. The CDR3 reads CASSQDLGGYEQYF. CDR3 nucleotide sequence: TGCGCCAGCAGCCAAGATTTGGGGGGCTACGAGCAGTACTTC.

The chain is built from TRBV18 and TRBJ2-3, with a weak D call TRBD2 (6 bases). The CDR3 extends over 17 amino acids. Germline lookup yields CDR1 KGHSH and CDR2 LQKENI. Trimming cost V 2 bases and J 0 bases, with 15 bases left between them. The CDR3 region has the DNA TGTGCCAGCTCACCATTTGGAGAGGGGACTAGCACAGATACGCAGTATTTT. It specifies CASSPFGEGTSTDTQYF. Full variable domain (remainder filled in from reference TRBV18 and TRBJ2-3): NAGVMQNPRHLVRRRGQEARLRCSPMKGHSHVYWYRQLPEEGLKFMVYLQKENIIDESGMPKERFSAEFPKEGPSILRIQQVVRGDSAAYFCASSPFGEGTSTDTQYFGPGTRLTVL.

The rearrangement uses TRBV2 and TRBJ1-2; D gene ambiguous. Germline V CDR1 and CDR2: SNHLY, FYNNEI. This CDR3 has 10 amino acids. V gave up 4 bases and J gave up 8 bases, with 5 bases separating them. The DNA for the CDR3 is TGTGCCAGCAGTGGCGGGGGCTACACCTTC. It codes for CASSGGGYTF.

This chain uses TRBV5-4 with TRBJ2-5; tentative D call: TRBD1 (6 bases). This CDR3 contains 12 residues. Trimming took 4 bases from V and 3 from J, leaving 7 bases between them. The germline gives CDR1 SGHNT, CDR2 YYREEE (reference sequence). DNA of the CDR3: TGTGCCAGCAGCACAGGGAAAGAGACCCAGTACTTC. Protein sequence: CASSTGKETQYF.

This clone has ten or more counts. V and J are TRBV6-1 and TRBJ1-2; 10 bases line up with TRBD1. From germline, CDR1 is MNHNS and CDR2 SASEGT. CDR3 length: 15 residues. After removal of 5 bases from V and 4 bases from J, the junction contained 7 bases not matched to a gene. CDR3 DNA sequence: TGTGCCAGCAGTTCCTTGGGGACAGGGGCCTATGGCTACACCTTC. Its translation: CASSSLGTGAYGYTF.

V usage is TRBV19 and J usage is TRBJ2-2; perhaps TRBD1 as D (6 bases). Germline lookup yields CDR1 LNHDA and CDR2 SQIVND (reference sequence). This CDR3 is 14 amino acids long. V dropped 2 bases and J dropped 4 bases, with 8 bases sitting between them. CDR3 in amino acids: CASSIHRATGELFF. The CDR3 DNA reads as TGTGCCAGTAGTATACACAGGGCCACCGGGGAGCTGTTTTTT. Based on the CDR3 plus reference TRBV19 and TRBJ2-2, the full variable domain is DGGITQSPKYLFRKEGQNVTLSCEQNLNHDAMYWYRQDPGQGLRLIYYSQIVNDFQKGDIAEGYSVSREKKESFPLTVTSAQKNPTAFYLCASSIHRATGELFFGEGSRLTVL.

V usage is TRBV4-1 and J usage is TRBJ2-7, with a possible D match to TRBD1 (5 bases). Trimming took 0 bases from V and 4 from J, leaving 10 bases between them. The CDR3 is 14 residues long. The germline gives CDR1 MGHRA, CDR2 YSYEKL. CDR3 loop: CASSQDWAGYEQYF. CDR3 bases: TGCGCCAGCAGCCAAGACTGGGCAGGGTACGAGCAGTACTTC.

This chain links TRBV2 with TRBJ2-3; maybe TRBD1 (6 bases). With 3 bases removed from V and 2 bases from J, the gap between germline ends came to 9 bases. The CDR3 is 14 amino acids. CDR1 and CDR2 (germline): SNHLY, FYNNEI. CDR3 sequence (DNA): TGTGCCAGCAGTGATACAGGGTTCACAGATACGCAGTATTTT. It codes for CASSDTGFTDTQYF.

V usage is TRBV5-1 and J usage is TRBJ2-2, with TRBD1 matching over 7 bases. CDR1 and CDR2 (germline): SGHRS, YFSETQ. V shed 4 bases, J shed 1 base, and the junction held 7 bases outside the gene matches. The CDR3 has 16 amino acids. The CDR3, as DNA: TGCGCCAGCAGCCCCCTGACAGGGCGGAACACCGGGGAGCTGTTTTTT. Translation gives CASSPLTGRNTGELFF.